This T cell receptor (beta chain) was captured by sequencing in a study of neoadjuvant anti-PD-1 for oral cavity cancer. This clone was seen a handful of times. The CDR3 is made up of 13 amino acids. V was pared by 6 bases and J by 5 bases, with 14 bases between. CDR1 MNHEY and CDR2 SVGAGI come from the germline V gene. Here immunoSEQ multiplex PCR was the method, and the copy in TCRdb shows in-frame clones only, minus some. There are 6,500 to 8,500 clones in the sample; over 50% occur only once, and roughly 6.3% lies in the top ten. This chain connects TRBV6-5 to TRBJ2-7, with D perhaps TRBD1 (6 bases). The source material was tumor tissue, sampled before nivolumab (anti-PD-1) treatment. The receptor was isolated from a person aged 35-79 years with oral cavity squamous cell carcinoma. The CDR3 reads CASRFGTGNEQYF. The DNA of the CDR3 is TGTGCCAGCAGGTTCGGAACAGGGAACGAGCAGTACTTC.